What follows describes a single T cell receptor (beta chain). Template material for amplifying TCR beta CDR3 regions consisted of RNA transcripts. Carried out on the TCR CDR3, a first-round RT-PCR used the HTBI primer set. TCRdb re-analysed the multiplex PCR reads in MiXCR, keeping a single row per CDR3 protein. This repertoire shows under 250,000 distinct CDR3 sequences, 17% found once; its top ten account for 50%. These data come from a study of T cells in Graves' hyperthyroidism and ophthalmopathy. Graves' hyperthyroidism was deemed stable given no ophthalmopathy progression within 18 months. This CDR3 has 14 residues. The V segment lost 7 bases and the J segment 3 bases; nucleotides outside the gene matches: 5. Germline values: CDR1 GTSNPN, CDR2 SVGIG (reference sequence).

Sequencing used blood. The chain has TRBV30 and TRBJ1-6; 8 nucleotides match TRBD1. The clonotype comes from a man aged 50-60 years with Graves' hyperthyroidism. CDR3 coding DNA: TGTGCCTCCGACAGGGGAATCTATAATTCACCCCTCCACTTT. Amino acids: CASDRGIYNSPLHF. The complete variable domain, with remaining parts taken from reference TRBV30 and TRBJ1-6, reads SQTIHQWPATLVQPVGSPLSLECTVEGTSNPNLYWYRQAAGRGLQLLFYSVGIGQISSEVPQNLSASRPQDRQFILSSKKLLLSDSGFYLCASDRGIYNSPLHFGNGTRLTVT.